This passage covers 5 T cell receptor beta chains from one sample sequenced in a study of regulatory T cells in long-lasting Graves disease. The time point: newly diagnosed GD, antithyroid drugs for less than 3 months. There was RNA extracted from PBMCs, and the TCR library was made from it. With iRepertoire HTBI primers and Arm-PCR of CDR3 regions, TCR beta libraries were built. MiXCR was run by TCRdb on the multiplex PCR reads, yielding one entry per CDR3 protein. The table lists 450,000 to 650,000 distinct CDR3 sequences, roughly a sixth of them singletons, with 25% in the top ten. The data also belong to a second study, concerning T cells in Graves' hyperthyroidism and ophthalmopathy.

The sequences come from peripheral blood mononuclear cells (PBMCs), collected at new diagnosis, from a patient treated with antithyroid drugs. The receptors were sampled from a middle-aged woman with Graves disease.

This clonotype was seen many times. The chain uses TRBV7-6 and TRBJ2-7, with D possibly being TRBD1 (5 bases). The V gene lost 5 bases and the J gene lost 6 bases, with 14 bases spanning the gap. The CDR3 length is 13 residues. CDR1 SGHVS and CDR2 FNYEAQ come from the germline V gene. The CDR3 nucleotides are TGTGCCAGCAGCCCCCAGGGTGAACGCGAGCAGTACTTC. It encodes CASSPQGEREQYF.

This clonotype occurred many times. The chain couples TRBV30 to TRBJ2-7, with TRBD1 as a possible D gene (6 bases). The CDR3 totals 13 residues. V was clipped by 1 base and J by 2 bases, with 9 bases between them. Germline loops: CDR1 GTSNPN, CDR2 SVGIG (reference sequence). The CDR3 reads CAWSADRAYEQYF. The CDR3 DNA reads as TGTGCCTGGAGTGCGGACAGAGCCTACGAGCAGTACTTC.

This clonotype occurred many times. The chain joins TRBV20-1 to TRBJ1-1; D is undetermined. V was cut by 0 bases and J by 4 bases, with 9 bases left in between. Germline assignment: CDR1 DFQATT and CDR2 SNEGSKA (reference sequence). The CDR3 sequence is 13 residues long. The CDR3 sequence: CSAREGVTTEAFF. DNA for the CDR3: TGCAGTGCTAGAGAGGGAGTTACCACTGAAGCTTTCTTT.

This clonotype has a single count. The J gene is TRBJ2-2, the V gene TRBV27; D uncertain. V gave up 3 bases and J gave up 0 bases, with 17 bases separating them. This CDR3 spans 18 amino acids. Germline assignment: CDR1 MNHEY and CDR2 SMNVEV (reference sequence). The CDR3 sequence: CASSLISLGRANTGELFF. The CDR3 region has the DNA TGTGCCAGCAGTTTGATTAGTCTCGGTCGAGCGAACACCGGGGAGCTGTTTTTT.

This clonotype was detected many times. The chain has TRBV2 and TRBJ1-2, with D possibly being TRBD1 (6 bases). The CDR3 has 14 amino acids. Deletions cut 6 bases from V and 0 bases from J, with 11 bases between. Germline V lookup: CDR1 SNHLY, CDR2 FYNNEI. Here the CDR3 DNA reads TGTGCCAGCAGGCCGGACAGTCCTAACTATGGCTACACCTTC. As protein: CASRPDSPNYGYTF.